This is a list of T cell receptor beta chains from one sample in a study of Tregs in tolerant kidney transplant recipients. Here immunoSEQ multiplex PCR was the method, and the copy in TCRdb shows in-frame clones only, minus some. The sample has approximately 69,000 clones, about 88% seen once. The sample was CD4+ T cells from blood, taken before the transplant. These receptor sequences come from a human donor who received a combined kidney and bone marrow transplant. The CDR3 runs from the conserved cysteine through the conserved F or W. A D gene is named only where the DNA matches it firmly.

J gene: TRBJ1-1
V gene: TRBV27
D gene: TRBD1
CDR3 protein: CASRPTRDRGKAFF

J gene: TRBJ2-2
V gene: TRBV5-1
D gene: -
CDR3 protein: CASSLKDRNTGELFF

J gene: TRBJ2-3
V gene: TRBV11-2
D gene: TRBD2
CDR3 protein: CASSLDLLAGGGDTQYF

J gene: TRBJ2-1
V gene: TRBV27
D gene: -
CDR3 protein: CASSLVGRYNEQFF

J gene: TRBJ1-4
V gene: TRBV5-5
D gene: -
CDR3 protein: CASSLAPATNEKLFF

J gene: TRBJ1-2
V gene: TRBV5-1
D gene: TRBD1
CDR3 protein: CASSWGTGGASGYTF

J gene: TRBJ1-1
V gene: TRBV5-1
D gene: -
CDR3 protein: CASSLGGGRAGRGMNTEAFF

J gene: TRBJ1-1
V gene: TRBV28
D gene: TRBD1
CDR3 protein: CASLPTGGLTEAFF

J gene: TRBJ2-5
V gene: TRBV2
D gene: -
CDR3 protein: CASRGGETQYF

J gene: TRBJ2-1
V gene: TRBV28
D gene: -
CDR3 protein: CASSGGRGSYNEQFF

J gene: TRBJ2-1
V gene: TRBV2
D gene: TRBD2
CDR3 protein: CASSATTSAFEQFF

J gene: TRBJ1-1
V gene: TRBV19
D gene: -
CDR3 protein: CASSLTPQGNTEAFF

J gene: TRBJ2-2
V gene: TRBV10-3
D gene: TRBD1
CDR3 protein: CAIRSGQGYGELFF

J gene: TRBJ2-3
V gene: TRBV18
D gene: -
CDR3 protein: CASSPELGASTDTQYF

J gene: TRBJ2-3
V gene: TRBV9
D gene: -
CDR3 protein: CASSPRTAAPYTDTQYF

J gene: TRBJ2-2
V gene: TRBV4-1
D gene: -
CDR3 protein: CASSQELVSTGELFF

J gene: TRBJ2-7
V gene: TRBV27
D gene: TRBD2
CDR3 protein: CASSLSRLASSYEQYF

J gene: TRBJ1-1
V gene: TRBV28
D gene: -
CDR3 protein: CASSLGSLYTEAFF

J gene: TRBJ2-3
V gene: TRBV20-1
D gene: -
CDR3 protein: CSVRAADTQYF

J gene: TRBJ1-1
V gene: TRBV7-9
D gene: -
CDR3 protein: CASSSQGAHTEAFF

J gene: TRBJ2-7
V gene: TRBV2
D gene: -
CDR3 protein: CASGQREAYEQYF

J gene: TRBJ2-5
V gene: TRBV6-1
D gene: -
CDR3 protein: CASSEGSGSETQYF

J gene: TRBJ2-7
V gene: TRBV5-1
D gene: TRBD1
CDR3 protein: CASSRGTAHEQYF

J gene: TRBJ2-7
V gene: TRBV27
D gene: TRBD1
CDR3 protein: CASSLYRDRVYEQYF

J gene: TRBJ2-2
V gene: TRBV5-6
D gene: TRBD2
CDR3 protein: CASSFRPSGSPGELFF

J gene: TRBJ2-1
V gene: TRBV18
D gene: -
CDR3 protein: CASSPTRGVSSYNEQFF

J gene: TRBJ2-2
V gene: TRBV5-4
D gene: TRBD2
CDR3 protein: CASSSIAGTNTGELFF

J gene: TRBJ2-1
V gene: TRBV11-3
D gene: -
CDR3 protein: CASSQMGGEIYNEQFF

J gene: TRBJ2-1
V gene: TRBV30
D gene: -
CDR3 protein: CAWAGTYYNEQFF

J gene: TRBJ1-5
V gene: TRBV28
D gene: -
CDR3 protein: CASSLLRQPQHF

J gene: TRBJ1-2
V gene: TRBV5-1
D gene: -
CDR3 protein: CASSFQGEDYGYTF

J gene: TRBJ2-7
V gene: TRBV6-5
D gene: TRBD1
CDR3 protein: CASSYSGTGLDEQYF

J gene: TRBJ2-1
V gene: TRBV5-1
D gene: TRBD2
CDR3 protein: CASSLETAGALQFF

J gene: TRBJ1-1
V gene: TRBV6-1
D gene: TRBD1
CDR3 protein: CASKTGANTEAFF

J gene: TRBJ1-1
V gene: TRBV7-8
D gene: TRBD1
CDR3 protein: CASSLTGGGMNTEAFF